This T cell receptor (beta chain) appears in the sequencing data of a study of post-analysis software for immune sequencing data. As for the study in general: Recorded disease courses covered relapsing-remitting, secondary progressive and progressive-relapsing multiple sclerosis. Some patients had no subtype annotation.

Study-level results: TRBV segments more frequent in patients than in controls numbered several and included TRBV5-6, TRBV5-1 and TRBV20-1.

Libraries were made from TCR beta cDNA, and they carried unique molecular identifiers. cDNA molecules numbering roughly 0.5 million came from about 1 to 10 million T cells. TCRdb called the PCR reads again in MiXCR, with one record for every CDR3 protein. Of some 690,000 distinct CDR3 sequences in the sample, approximately 59% were seen once. In this sample, this clonotype turned up a few times. Its antigen remains unknown. This CDR3 region has 15 residues. Germline V CDR1 and CDR2: MNHNY, SVGAGI (reference sequence). With V trimmed by 6 bases and J by 8 bases, 13 bases remained unmatched. The sequenced sample was blood. The rearrangement links TRBV6-6 to TRBJ2-3; 8 bases agree with TRBD2. The receptor's source is a girl aged 2-10 years with multiple sclerosis. In nucleotides, the CDR3 is TGTGCCAGCAGAGAGGCGGGGGGCCCCGGAGGTACGCAGTATTTT. It yields the protein CASREAGGPGGTQYF.